The 2 T cell receptor beta chains listed next were all sequenced from one sample in a study of T cells in Graves' hyperthyroidism and ophthalmopathy. Amplification of TCR beta CDR3 regions used RNA as the template. The study used the HTBI primer set for a first-round RT-PCR of the TCR CDR3. One entry per CDR3 protein results from TCRdb running MiXCR on the multiplex PCR reads. The table has 300,000 to 350,000 distinct CDR3 sequences, 15% to 20% seen once. The source material was blood. All receptors derive from a man aged 25 to 40 with Graves' hyperthyroidism.

This clonotype was counted at least ten times. The J gene is TRBJ1-4, the V gene TRBV2, with D possibly matching TRBD1 (5 bases). The CDR3 has 14 residues. Trimming stripped 7 bases from V and 6 bases from J, with 15 bases between. CDR1 and CDR2 (germline): SNHLY, FYNNEI. In nucleotides, the CDR3 is TGTGCCAGCAATCGGGCCGGGGGAGATGAAAAACTGTTTTTT. This translates into CASNRAGGDEKLFF.

This clonotype showed up many times. The chain recombines TRBV2 with TRBJ2-2; the D call may be TRBD1 or TRBD2 (5 bases each). The V gene's germline CDR1 is SNHLY and CDR2 FYNNEI. The CDR3 spans 14 residues. V was clipped by 3 bases and J by 5 bases, with 10 bases between them. CDR3 sequence: CASSDREWTGELFF. The CDR3, as DNA: TGTGCCAGCAGTGACAGGGAGTGGACCGGGGAGCTGTTTTTT.